The present T cell receptor beta chain was sequenced within a study of memory CD4+ T cells and cytomegalovirus serostatus. The germline V gene has CDR1 LGHNA and CDR2 YNFKEQ. V was pared by 4 bases and J by 0 bases, with 8 bases between. CDR3 length: 14 amino acids. The sort gate was single viable CD3+CD4+CD8-CD45RO+ cells for memory CD4+ T cells. CD4+ T cells were isolated by positive magnetic selection. In the original processing: After removing out-of-frame reads, 2.3 million or so distinct TCRbeta sequences remained. Produced via immunoSEQ multiplex PCR; TCRdb's table is partial and in-frame only. V and J calls plus clone size are reproduced from that table; the DNA served to infer D and trimming. Among 61,000 or so clones listed, over 60% were seen once. This clone came up a few times.

Sequencing was done on a sample of memory CD4+ T cells from blood. The chain uses TRBV4-2 and TRBJ2-3; D ambiguous. This TCR was recovered from an adult in good health and CMV-seronegative. Some clones in this sample may be carry-over from other donors' samples. Here the CDR3 DNA reads TGTGCCAGCAGCCCCCACGGGAGCACAGATACGCAGTATTTT. This encodes CASSPHGSTDTQYF.